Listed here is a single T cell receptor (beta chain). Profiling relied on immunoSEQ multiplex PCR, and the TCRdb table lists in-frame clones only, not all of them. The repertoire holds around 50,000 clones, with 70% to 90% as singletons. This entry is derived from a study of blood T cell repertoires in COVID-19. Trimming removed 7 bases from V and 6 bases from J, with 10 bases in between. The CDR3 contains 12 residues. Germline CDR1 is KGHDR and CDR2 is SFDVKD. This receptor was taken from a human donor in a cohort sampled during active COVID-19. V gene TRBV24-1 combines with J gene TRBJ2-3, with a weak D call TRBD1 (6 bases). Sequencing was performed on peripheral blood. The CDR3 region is CATSRGADTQYF. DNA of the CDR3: TGTGCCACCAGCAGGGGTGCGGATACGCAGTATTTT.